The following is a TCR beta chain sequence with its context. Its antigen remains unknown. The source of the sample is a study of T cell responses to AZD1222 COVID-19 vaccine. Study findings and constraints: The breadth and depth of Spike-specific TCRs increased once two AZD1222 doses had been given. None of the repertoires were sampled until the peak T cell response had passed. Donors in the cohort were predominantly white British and more often female, and clonal diversity was possibly underestimated.

The V gene's germline CDR1 is MNHEY and CDR2 SVGEGT. CDR3 size: 16 residues. V gave up 6 bases and J gave up 1 base; unmatched junction bases: 9. Clones were read by immunoSEQ multiplex PCR, and TCRdb kept only the in-frame ones, dropping some. The sample consists of roughly 120,000 clones, approximately 85% of them appearing once. The material was peripheral blood, obtained on day 0 of MenACWY control vaccination. V is TRBV6-2 or TRBV6-3 and J is TRBJ1-5, with TRBD1 matching over 7 bases. This TCR derives from an adult in good health. CDR3: CASSSRQGGSNQPQHF. CDR3 sequence (DNA): TGTGCCAGCAGCTCCAGACAGGGTGGGAGCAATCAGCCCCAGCATTTT.